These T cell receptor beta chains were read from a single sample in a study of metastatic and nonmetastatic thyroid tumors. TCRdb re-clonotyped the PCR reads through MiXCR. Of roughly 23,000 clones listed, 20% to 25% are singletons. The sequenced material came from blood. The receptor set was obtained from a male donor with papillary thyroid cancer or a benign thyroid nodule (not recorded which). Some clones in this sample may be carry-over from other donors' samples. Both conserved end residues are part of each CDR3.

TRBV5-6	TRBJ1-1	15	CASSRAGEGSTEAFF
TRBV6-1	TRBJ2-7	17	CASSEESPGQPFYEQYF
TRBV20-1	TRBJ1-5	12	CSARSGAQPQHF
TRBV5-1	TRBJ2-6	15	CASSWDGGWANVLTF
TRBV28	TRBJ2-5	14	CASSRGQAQETQYF
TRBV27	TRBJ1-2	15	CASSTLVTGNYGYTF
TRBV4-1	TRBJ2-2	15	CASSPSRVDTGELFF
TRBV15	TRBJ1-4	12	CATGPLGGKLFF
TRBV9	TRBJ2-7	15	CASSVTGTGCDEQYF
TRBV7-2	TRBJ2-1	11	CASSLQGVQFF
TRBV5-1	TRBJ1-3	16	CASSFADRGKGNTIYF
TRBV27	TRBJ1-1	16	CASSRTGSLMNTEAFF
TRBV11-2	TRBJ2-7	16	CASSVGVPQRIYEQYF
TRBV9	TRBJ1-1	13	CASSVEKNTEAFF
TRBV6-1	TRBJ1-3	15	CASMGQGVTGNTIYF
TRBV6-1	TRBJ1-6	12	CASRSRNSPLHF
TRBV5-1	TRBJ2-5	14	CASSLGQVEETQYF
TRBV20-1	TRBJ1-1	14	CSARDWGRPDEAFF
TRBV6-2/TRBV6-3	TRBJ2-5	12	CASSYQGQTQYF
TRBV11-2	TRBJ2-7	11	CASSSLLGQYF
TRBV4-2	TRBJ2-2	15	CASSQGRVGTGELFF
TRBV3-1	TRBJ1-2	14	CASSPRDQAGGYTF
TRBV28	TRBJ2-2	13	CASWRANTGELFF
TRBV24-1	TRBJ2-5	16	CATSDPGARGLEAQYF
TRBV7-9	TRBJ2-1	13	CASTIRGGSEQFF
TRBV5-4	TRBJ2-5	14	CASSLTGGYETQYF
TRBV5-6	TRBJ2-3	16	CASSLQLGSFTDTQYF
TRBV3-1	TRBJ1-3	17	CASSQPWTGGSGNTTYF
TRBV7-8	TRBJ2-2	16	CASSLAPAGVSGELFF
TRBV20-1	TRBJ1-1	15	CSAINRGQGNTEAFF
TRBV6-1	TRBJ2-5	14	CASSSLGLIETQYF
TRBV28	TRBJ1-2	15	CASSLPTGPSRGYTF
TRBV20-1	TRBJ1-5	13	CSARGAGNQPQHF